This T cell receptor beta chain was sequenced during a study of T-cell memory formation after mild COVID-19. Germline values: CDR1 SGHRS, CDR2 YFSETQ. Trimming took 4 bases from V and 0 from J, leaving 16 bases between them. The length of the CDR3 is 16 residues. In TCRdb, the 5' RACE reads were re-called with MiXCR into one record per CDR3 protein. This table has 150,000 or so distinct CDR3 sequences, roughly 14% appearing once. This clonotype originated in an adult woman who had mild COVID-19 (a few samples of this study predate the infection). Cell type and time point are not known. Sequencing used PBMCs or a T cell subset sorted from them (not recorded which). This chain uses TRBV5-1 with TRBJ1-1; the D gene is possibly TRBD1 (5 bases). CDR3 protein: CASSPNPTAMNTEAFF. The CDR3 coding sequence is TGCGCCAGCAGCCCGAACCCGACAGCTATGAACACTGAAGCTTTCTTT.